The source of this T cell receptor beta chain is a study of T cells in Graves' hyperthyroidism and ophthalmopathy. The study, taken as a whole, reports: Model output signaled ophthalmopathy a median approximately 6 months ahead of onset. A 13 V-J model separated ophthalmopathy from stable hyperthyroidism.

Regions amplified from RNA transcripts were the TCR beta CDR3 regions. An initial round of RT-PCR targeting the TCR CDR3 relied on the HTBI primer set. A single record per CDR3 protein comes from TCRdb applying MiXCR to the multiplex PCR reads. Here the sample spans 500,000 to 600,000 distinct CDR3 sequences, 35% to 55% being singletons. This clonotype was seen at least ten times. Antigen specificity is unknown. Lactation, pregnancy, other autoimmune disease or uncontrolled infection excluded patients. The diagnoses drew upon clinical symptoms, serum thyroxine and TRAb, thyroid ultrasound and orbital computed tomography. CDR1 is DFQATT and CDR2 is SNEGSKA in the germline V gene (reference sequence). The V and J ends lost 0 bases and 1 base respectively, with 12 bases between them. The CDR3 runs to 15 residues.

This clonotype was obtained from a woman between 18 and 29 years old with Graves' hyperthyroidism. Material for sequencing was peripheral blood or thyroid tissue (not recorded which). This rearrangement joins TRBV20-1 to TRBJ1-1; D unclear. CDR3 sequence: CSARDTQHSNTEAFF. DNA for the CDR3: TGCAGTGCTAGAGATACACAGCACTCGAACACTGAAGCTTTCTTT.